These T cell receptor beta chains were read from a single sample in a study of blood T cell repertoires in COVID-19. TCRdb's table, derived via immunoSEQ multiplex PCR, lists solely in-frame clones and lacks some. The sample has 150,000 to 200,000 clones; roughly nine tenths are singletons. The sequenced sample consisted of PBMCs or T cells enriched from blood (not recorded which). Every receptor here comes from a woman aged 40 to 50 in a cohort exposed to, infected with or recovered from COVID-19 (not recorded which). The CDR3 runs from the conserved cysteine through the conserved F or W. Each record gives: J gene, D gene, clone size, V gene, CDR3 DNA, CDR3 protein. The D gene is left open where the match is weak. Clone sizes are given selectively: once, few, many, or a class where the clone is expanded.

>TRBJ1-2|TRBD1|.|TRBV6-1
TGTGCCAGCAGAGAAGGACAGGTCTGGGCAACCAACTATGGCTACACCTTC
CASREGQVWATNYGYTF
>TRBJ2-7|.|.|TRBV12-3/TRBV12-4
TGTGCCAGCAGCCTTTTTCGCGAGCAGTACTTC
CASSLFREQYF
>TRBJ1-1|.|few|TRBV28
TGTGCCAGCACGCCGGGTCTCGGCACTGAAGCTTTCTTT
CASTPGLGTEAFF
>TRBJ2-7|.|.|TRBV27
TGTGCCAGCAGTCCCCTAGGGGCCTACGAGCAGTACTTC
CASSPLGAYEQYF
>TRBJ2-1|TRBD2|.|TRBV7-2
TGTGCCAGCAGCGCGGGACTAGCGGGAGAGCAGTTCTTC
CASSAGLAGEQFF
>TRBJ2-7|TRBD2|many|TRBV11-2
TGTGCCAGCAGCCCACGATTCGGACTAGCAGTCTACGAGCAGTACTTC
CASSPRFGLAVYEQYF
>TRBJ1-3|.|.|TRBV9
TGTGCCAGCAGCGGTGCGGGGGCGCGGGGAAACACCATATATTTT
CASSGAGARGNTIYF
>TRBJ2-1|.|.|TRBV19
TGTGCCAGTAGTATAGGTGAGACTAGGTACAATGAGCAGTTCTTC
CASSIGETRYNEQFF
>TRBJ1-3|TRBD1|.|TRBV9
TGTGCCAGCAGCTGGCGTGGACAGGAAAAAAACACCATATATTTT
CASSWRGQEKNTIYF
>TRBJ1-5|TRBD1|.|TRBV18
TGTGCCAGCTCACCACAGGGACAGGGGGACAATCAGCCCCAGCATTTT
CASSPQGQGDNQPQHF
>TRBJ2-1|.|.|TRBV4-1
TGCGCCAGCAGCCAACGGCAGGGAAAGTACAATGAGCAGTTCTTC
CASSQRQGKYNEQFF
>TRBJ1-1|.|.|TRBV9
TGTGCCAGCAGCCCTAGTTCCACTGAAGCTTTCTTT
CASSPSSTEAFF
>TRBJ1-4|TRBD1|once|TRBV5-8
TGTGCCAGCAGCTTTCGACAGGGTGGTGAAAAACTGTTTTTT
CASSFRQGGEKLFF
>TRBJ1-5|.|few|TRBV2
TGTGCCAGCACTAGTACAGGGTATAGCAATCAGCCCCAGCATTTT
CASTSTGYSNQPQHF
>TRBJ2-7|TRBD2|.|TRBV27
TGTGCCAGCAGTTTAGGCGCTAGCGGGAGCAACGAGCAGTACTTC
CASSLGASGSNEQYF
>TRBJ2-3|TRBD2|.|TRBV10-1
TGCGCCAGCAGTGTCTTACCGGGACTAGATGTGGCAGATACGCAGTATTTT
CASSVLPGLDVADTQYF
>TRBJ2-3|.|.|TRBV6-2/TRBV6-3
TGTGCCAGCAGTTACCCTACCGCAACAGGGTTAAGTACAGATACGCAGTATTTT
CASSYPTATGLSTDTQYF
>TRBJ2-3|TRBD1|.|TRBV5-1
TGCGCCAGCAGCCAAGATACGTCAGGGGGAGATACGCAGTATTTT
CASSQDTSGGDTQYF
>TRBJ1-1|TRBD1|.|TRBV4-1
TGCGCCAGCAGCCAGAGGAGACAGGGATTGGACACTGAAGCTTTCTTT
CASSQRRQGLDTEAFF
>TRBJ2-7|.|.|TRBV10-3
TGTGCCATCAGGGGCGGAGGGGAAAGCTACGAGCAGTACTTC
CAIRGGGESYEQYF
>TRBJ2-7|.|.|TRBV20-1
TGCAGTGCCCGAGACACATACGAGCAGTACTTC
CSARDTYEQYF
>TRBJ1-1|.|.|TRBV18
TGTGCCAGCTCACGATCGGGGACTGAAGCTTTCTTT
CASSRSGTEAFF
>TRBJ1-2|.|.|TRBV7-2
TGTGCCAGCAGCTTAGGGTGGGACATATATGGCTACACCTTC
CASSLGWDIYGYTF
>TRBJ1-4|.|.|TRBV7-2
TGTGCCAGCAGCCATTCGCCCGGGGAAAAAAAACTGTTTTTT
CASSHSPGEKKLFF
>TRBJ1-5|TRBD1|.|TRBV19
TGTGCCAGTAGTATTGGGGTAACAGGGGGTTACAATCAGCCCCAGCATTTT
CASSIGVTGGYNQPQHF
>TRBJ2-1|TRBD1|.|TRBV24-1
TGTGCCACCGGACAGGGAGTCGTGGATGAGCAGTTCTTC
CATGQGVVDEQFF
>TRBJ2-1|TRBD2|.|TRBV5-1
TGCGCCAGCAGCTTGGGAACTAGCGGGAGAGGGTCCTACAATGAGCAGTTCTTC
CASSLGTSGRGSYNEQFF
>TRBJ2-7|.|.|TRBV12-3/TRBV12-4
TGTGCCAGCAGTTTCGGAGACGAGCAGTACTTC
CASSFGDEQYF
>TRBJ2-7|TRBD1|once|TRBV11-2
TGTGCCAGCAGCTTGAGGGCAGGGGGCGCGGACGAGCAGTACTTC
CASSLRAGGADEQYF
>TRBJ1-2|.|.|TRBV5-6
TGTGCCAGCGACTGGGGGGGAAATGGCTACACCTTC
CASDWGGNGYTF
>TRBJ2-7|.|.|TRBV7-2
TGTGCCAGCAGCCCTAGAGGAGAGAGCTCCTACGAGCAGTACTTC
CASSPRGESSYEQYF
>TRBJ2-3|.|.|TRBV11-2
TGTGCCAGCAGCTTACCCGGTACGCAGTATTTT
CASSLPGTQYF
>TRBJ1-4|TRBD1|.|TRBV19
TGTGCCAGTAGTATCCGGACAGGGGGCGGTAATGAAAAACTGTTTTTT
CASSIRTGGGNEKLFF
>TRBJ2-7|TRBD1|.|TRBV4-1
TGCGCCAGCAGCCAAGAGAAAGGACAGGGCTACGAGCAGTACTTC
CASSQEKGQGYEQYF
>TRBJ1-2|.|.|TRBV25-1
TGTGCCAGCAGTGAATATGGCAGGAACTATGGCTACACCTTC
CASSEYGRNYGYTF
>TRBJ1-2|.|.|TRBV5-6
TGTGCCAGCAGCTTGGGGGGAGTAGGCTATGGCTACACCTTC
CASSLGGVGYGYTF
>TRBJ1-1|TRBD1|once|TRBV5-1
TGCGCCAGCAGCCTAACCGGGACAGAGAACACTGAAGCTTTCTTT
CASSLTGTENTEAFF
>TRBJ2-2|TRBD1|once|TRBV19
TGTGCCAGTACCCCAACAGGGGCCGGGGAGCTGTTTTTT
CASTPTGAGELFF
>TRBJ2-7|TRBD1|.|TRBV19
TGTGCCAGTAGTATAGTCCAGGGGGCCGACGAGCAGTACTTC
CASSIVQGADEQYF
>TRBJ1-1|TRBD1|.|TRBV28
TGTGCCAGCACTCCGACAGGGATCAAGAACACTGAAGCTTTCTTT
CASTPTGIKNTEAFF
>TRBJ2-7|.|.|TRBV5-8
TGTGCCAGCAGCTTGGCAGGACTACTCAACTACGAGCAGTACTTC
CASSLAGLLNYEQYF
>TRBJ2-1|.|.|TRBV6-5
TGTGCCAGCAGTCAAAAAGAGACTAGTGAGCAGTTCTTC
CASSQKETSEQFF
>TRBJ1-5|TRBD1|.|TRBV7-9
TGTGCCAGCAGCGCGGGACAGTCGCCCCCGCATTTT
CASSAGQSPPHF
>TRBJ1-2|.|.|TRBV3-1/TRBV3-2
TGTGCCAGCAGCCAAGAAGCAGGACACGTCTATGGCTACACCTTC
CASSQEAGHVYGYTF
>TRBJ2-1|.|.|TRBV7-9
TGTGCCAGCAGCTTTCAAGGGGATGAGCAGTTCTTC
CASSFQGDEQFF
>TRBJ1-2|.|.|TRBV24-1
TGTGCCACCAGTGATTCGACAGGTTATGGCTACACCTTC
CATSDSTGYGYTF
>TRBJ1-1|.|.|TRBV19
TGTGCCAGTGCAGGGAAATACTTGAACACTGAAGCTTTCTTT
CASAGKYLNTEAFF
>TRBJ1-6|.|.|TRBV9
TGTGCCAGCAGCGTCGCGGGAACCTATAATTCACCCCTCCACTTT
CASSVAGTYNSPLHF
>TRBJ1-5|.|.|TRBV4-2
TGTGCCAGCAGCCAAGACCTAAATCAGCCCCAGCATTTT
CASSQDLNQPQHF
>TRBJ2-4|TRBD2|.|TRBV19
TGTGCCAGTAGTATTTGGGCTAGCGGGAGTGTCAAAAACATTCAGTACTTC
CASSIWASGSVKNIQYF
>TRBJ2-1|TRBD2|few|TRBV10-2
TGCGCCAGCCAACTAGCGGGGGGGGAGCAGTTCTTC
CASQLAGGEQFF
>TRBJ2-1|.|.|TRBV6-2/TRBV6-3
TGTGCCAGCAGTTATACGTTTGGCGGCAATGAGCAGTTCTTC
CASSYTFGGNEQFF
>TRBJ1-2|.|.|TRBV6-1
TGTGCCAGCAGTGAAGGCCCAGCTAACTATGGCTACACCTTC
CASSEGPANYGYTF
>TRBJ1-2|TRBD1|.|TRBV11-2
TGTGCCAGCAGCGCCGGGACAGGGACTTTTCTCTCTGGCTACACCTTC
CASSAGTGTFLSGYTF
>TRBJ2-5|TRBD2|.|TRBV7-9
TGTGCCAGCAGCGGCAGACTAGCGGGGAGGGAGACCCAGTACTTC
CASSGRLAGRETQYF
>TRBJ2-3|.|once|TRBV11-2
TGTGCCAGCAGCTTACAAGGTGGTCGGGTTGTAGATACGCAGTATTTT
CASSLQGGRVVDTQYF
>TRBJ1-4|TRBD1|.|TRBV7-9
TGTGCCAGCAGCTCGACAGGGGGCGGGGATGAAAAACTGTTTTTT
CASSSTGGGDEKLFF